The 15 T cell receptor beta chains below come from one sample, sequenced in a study of early T cells in non-severe SARS-CoV-2 infection. TCRdb processed the 5' RACE reads anew with MiXCR; each CDR3 protein has one entry. The table shows about 86,000 distinct CDR3 sequences, with about 15% occurring only once. Specimen: whole blood. The receptors were gathered from an adult who was a healthcare worker with PCR-confirmed SARS-CoV-2 infection or an uninfected control (not recorded which).

In its sample, this clonotype was seen many times. V gene TRBV18 combines with J gene TRBJ1-1, with no clear D. V lost 0 bases, J lost 3 bases, and 14 bases lay in between. The CDR3 runs to 16 residues. From germline, CDR1 is KGHSH and CDR2 LQKENI. CDR3 coding DNA: TGTGCCAGCTCACCACCTTTTCCCTCCGGGCACACTGAAGCTTTCTTT. It yields the protein CASSPPFPSGHTEAFF.

This clonotype appeared many times. The chain couples TRBV4-1 to TRBJ2-3; possible D gene TRBD1, 6 bases. V lost 2 bases and J 2 bases, leaving 8 bases between the germline ends. The CDR3 totals 14 residues. Germline V lookup: CDR1 MGHRA, CDR2 YSYEKL. CDR3: CASSQSGHTDTQYF. The CDR3 DNA reads as TGCGCCAGCAGCCAATCGGGACACACAGATACGCAGTATTTT.

This clonotype was recorded many times. The chain is built from TRBV29-1 and TRBJ1-2; maybe TRBD1 (6 bases). V was trimmed by 4 bases and J by 3 bases, leaving 12 bases between them. Looked up from germline, CDR1 is SQVTM and CDR2 is ANQGSEA. This CDR3 spans 13 amino acids. The CDR3 DNA is TGCAGCGTTGGGGGGGACACCTACTATGGCTACACCTTC. Its translation is CSVGGDTYYGYTF.

On this clonotype itself: The junction departs from germline at one end; a sequencing error may be responsible. The chain links TRBV18 to TRBJ1-2; D is possibly TRBD1 (5 bases). CDR1 and CDR2 (germline): KGHSH, LQKENI. The CDR3 contains 14 residues. CDR3 in DNA: TGTGCCAGCTCACCCAACGTCAGGGACTATGGCTACCCCTTC. Its protein is CASSPNVRDYGYPF.

The chain recombines TRBV29-1 with TRBJ2-2; D not certain. Germline assignment: CDR1 SQVTM and CDR2 ANQGSEA. CDR3 length: 12 residues. Deletions cut 4 bases from V and 3 bases from J, with 6 bases between. The CDR3 spells CSVVPDTGELFF. CDR3 DNA: TGCAGCGTTGTACCGGACACCGGGGAGCTGTTTTTT.

The chain uses TRBV28 and TRBJ2-5; TRBD2 agrees at 7 bases. Germline CDR1 is MDHEN and CDR2 is SYDVKM. After removal of 3 bases from V and 7 bases from J, the junction contained 8 bases not matched to a gene. This CDR3 is 14 amino acids long. DNA of the CDR3: TGTGCCAGCAGTTTGGGAGGGATTGACAGGACCCAGTACTTC. Translated, it gives CASSLGGIDRTQYF. Full variable domain (outside the CDR3, taken from reference TRBV28 and TRBJ2-5): DVKVTQSSRYLVKRTGEKVFLECVQDMDHENMFWYRQDPGLGLRLIYFSYDVKMKEKGDIPEGYSVSREKKERFSLILESASTNQTSMYLCASSLGGIDRTQYFGPGTRLLVL.

The chain has TRBV20-1 and TRBJ2-1, with 8 bases fitting TRBD1. This CDR3 contains 15 residues. V was clipped by 4 bases and J by 2 bases; unmatched bases: 7. Looked up from germline, CDR1 is DFQATT and CDR2 is SNEGSKA (reference sequence). CDR3 nucleotides: TGCAGTGCTAATATAGGACAGGGAGCCTACAATGAGCAGTTCTTC. Protein product: CSANIGQGAYNEQFF.

Regarding this clonotype: A junction end diverges from the germline sequence, so it may reflect a read error. The chain has TRBV12-3 or TRBV12-4 and TRBJ2-7, with D maybe TRBD1 (6 bases). The CDR3 totals 11 residues. In nucleotides, the CDR3 is TGTGCCAGCAGTTCAACGGGACACAGGCACTTC. Protein sequence: CASSSTGHRHF.

The rearrangement joins TRBV29-1 to TRBJ1-2; no clear D gene. CDR1 is SQVTM, CDR2 ANQGSEA, per germline. V dropped 4 bases and J dropped 4 bases, with 13 bases sitting between them. There are 13 residues in the CDR3. The CDR3 reads CSVGEPVGYGYTF. In DNA, the CDR3 is TGCAGCGTTGGGGAACCTGTAGGCTATGGCTACACCTTC.

The chain combines TRBV19 with TRBJ2-4; D possibly corresponds to TRBD1 (6 bases). Germline CDR1 is LNHDA and CDR2 is SQIVND (reference sequence). The CDR3 is made up of 15 amino acids. Trimming took 6 bases from V and 0 from J, leaving 12 bases between them. The CDR3 DNA is TGTGCCAGTAGCCAGGGGATCCTAGCCAAAAACATTCAGTACTTC. As protein: CASSQGILAKNIQYF. The whole variable domain, remainder taken from reference TRBV19 and TRBJ2-4, is DGGITQSPKYLFRKEGQNVTLSCEQNLNHDAMYWYRQDPGQGLRLIYYSQIVNDFQKGDIAEGYSVSREKKESFPLTVTSAQKNPTAFYLCASSQGILAKNIQYFGAGTRLSVL.

The V gene is TRBV19, the J gene TRBJ1-1; D is unresolved. Per germline, CDR1 LNHDA and CDR2 SQIVND (reference sequence). This CDR3 has 12 amino acids. V lost 8 bases and J lost 4, with 11 bases in between. CDR3 residues: CASEREPTEAFF. The CDR3 DNA sequence: TGTGCCAGTGAAAGGGAGCCCACTGAAGCTTTCTTT.

The chain carries TRBV6-2 or TRBV6-3 and TRBJ2-2; D tentatively fits TRBD1 or TRBD2 (5 bases each). CDR1 MNHEY and CDR2 SVGEGT come from the germline V gene. The CDR3 sequence is 13 residues long. Trimming cost V 2 bases and J 4 bases, with 5 bases left between them. The CDR3 here is CASSYGGTGELFF. The CDR3 DNA sequence: TGTGCCAGCAGTTACGGGGGCACCGGGGAGCTGTTTTTT.

This clonotype was picked up many times. The rearrangement joins TRBV20-1 to TRBJ2-7; unclear D gene. V was pared by 6 bases and J by 5 bases, with 17 bases between. CDR1 is DFQATT and CDR2 is SNEGSKA in the germline V gene (reference sequence). This CDR3 has 13 amino acids. The CDR3 protein is CSAGRNAGNEQYF. The CDR3 DNA reads as TGCAGTGCCGGACGAAATGCTGGTAACGAGCAGTACTTC.

CDR3 coding DNA: TGTGCCAGCAGCGGGACAGGTCTCTACCGTAATGAGCAGTTCTTC. It is translated as CASSGTGLYRNEQFF. J is TRBJ2-1 and V is TRBV7-9, with TRBD1 matching 8 bases. CDR3 length: 15 residues. The ends lost 5 bases at V and 7 bases at J; junction bases unmatched: 10. Germline CDR1 is SEHNR and CDR2 is FQNEAQ (reference sequence).

This clonotype was observed a few times. This chain connects TRBV12-3 or TRBV12-4 to TRBJ2-7, with D possibly being TRBD1 (5 bases). The CDR3 has 15 residues. Trimming took 4 bases from V and 0 from J, leaving 13 bases between them. The CDR3 here is CASSSITGYSYEQYF. In DNA form, the CDR3 reads TGTGCCAGCAGTTCCATAACAGGATACTCCTACGAGCAGTACTTC.